This is a list of T cell receptor beta chains from one sample in a study of PD-1 blockade in classical Hodgkin lymphoma. The protocol was immunoSEQ multiplex PCR, while the TCRdb copy is restricted to in-frame clones and leaves out a portion. The sample shows just under 20,000 clones, around four fifths of them seen only once. The sample taken for sequencing was CD4+ T cells from blood. The origin of the receptors is a human donor with classical Hodgkin lymphoma. The CDR3 runs from the conserved cysteine through the conserved F or W. A D gene is named only where the DNA matches it firmly. Clone size is shown for a subset of rows, as once, few, many or a class of expanded clone.

- TRBD1 TRBJ1-2 TRBV19 TGTGCCAGTAGGGACAGGGTGCTAGGTCGGGGCTACACCTTC CASRDRVLGRGYTF
- - TRBJ1-4 TRBV20-1 TGCAGTGCTCCGCGACGGGGAAAACTGTTTTTT CSAPRRGKLFF
- - TRBJ2-2 TRBV2 TGTGCCAGCAGATCCGGGGAGCTGTTTTTT CASRSGELFF
- - TRBJ2-2 TRBV10-2 TGCGCCAGCACCGGAGGCGAACGGGGATACACCGGGGAGCTGTTTTTT CASTGGERGYTGELFF
- TRBD1 TRBJ1-3 TRBV10-3 TGTGCCATCAGAGGACAGGGAGTAGGTGGAAACACCATATATTTT CAIRGQGVGGNTIYF
- TRBD1 TRBJ2-2 TRBV7-9 TGTGCCAGCAGCCGACCCCAGGGGGCACTCAACACCGGGGAGCTGTTTTTT CASSRPQGALNTGELFF
once - TRBJ2-1 TRBV19 TGTGCCAGTAGTATTTTGGGAACCGGGGGCGAGCAGTTCTTC CASSILGTGGEQFF
- - TRBJ2-1 TRBV28 TGTGCCAGCAGTTTTAGTCCGTTCAATGAGCGGTTCTTC CASSFSPFNERFF
- - TRBJ2-7 TRBV20-1 TGCAGTGCTAGACAGGGCCTTTTTGGGTACTTC CSARQGLFGYF
- TRBD2 TRBJ2-7 TRBV11-2 TGTGCCAGCAGCCCTCGACTAGCACTCGGTTCCGAGCAGTACTTC CASSPRLALGSEQYF
- TRBD1 TRBJ2-2 TRBV28 TGTGCCAGCAGTTTGTCAGGACAGGGGGTATTGGCCGGGGAGCTGTTTTTT CASSLSGQGVLAGELFF
- - TRBJ2-1 TRBV25-1 TGTGCCAGCAGTGCAACGGGAACAGGTCTTTACAATGAGCAGTTCTTC CASSATGTGLYNEQFF
- - TRBJ1-5 TRBV28 TGTGCCACCCAGGGGAAGGAGGACTTTACTAGCAATCAGCCCCAGCATTTT CATQGKEDFTSNQPQHF
- - TRBJ2-5 TRBV4-2 TGTGCCAGCAGCCAAGATGGAAAGACCCAGTACTTC CASSQDGKTQYF
- TRBD1 TRBJ1-6 TRBV29-1 TGCAGCGTTATAGAAGGGGGCGATTCACCCCTCCACTTT CSVIEGGDSPLHF
- - TRBJ2-7 TRBV10-3 TGTGCCATCAGCGGGACATCCAGCTCCTACGAGCAGTACTTC CAISGTSSSYEQYF
- TRBD2 TRBJ2-2 TRBV9 TGTGCCAGCAGCGTTGACCCGGGGGGGAACACCGGGGAGCTGTTTTTT CASSVDPGGNTGELFF
- TRBD2 TRBJ2-1 TRBV6-5 TGTGCCAGCACCTCCGCGACTAGCGGGCAGCAGTTCTTC CASTSATSGQQFF
- - TRBJ2-3 TRBV18 TGTGCCAGCTCACCAGGTGCGAGCACAGATACGCAGTATTTT CASSPGASTDTQYF
- - TRBJ2-1 TRBV11-3 TGTGCCAGCAGCCGAAGCGAGTACAATGAGCAGTTCTTC CASSRSEYNEQFF
once - TRBJ1-6 TRBV5-1 TGCGCCAGCAGCTTGGCGGCAGGTTCTGCTAATTCACCCCTCCACTTT CASSLAAGSANSPLHF
- - TRBJ2-1 TRBV5-1 TGCGCCAGCAGCCTTGACTTTAGCTCCTACAATGAGCAGTTCTTC CASSLDFSSYNEQFF
- - TRBJ2-1 TRBV7-2 TGTGCCAGCAGCACGTGGCGGCCTTCCTACAATGAGCAGTTCTTC CASSTWRPSYNEQFF
few - TRBJ2-7 TRBV6-1 TGTGCCAGCAGTGGCCTCAGGGAGTACTTC CASSGLREYF
- - TRBJ2-1 TRBV7-8 TGTGCCAGCAGCTTAGCTGTAGGCTCCTACAATGAGCAGTTCTTC CASSLAVGSYNEQFF
few - TRBJ2-1 TRBV7-9 TGTGCCAGCAGCTTAGCTGACTTCCGGATCGAGCAGTTCTTC CASSLADFRIEQFF
- - TRBJ2-7 TRBV28 TGTGCCAGCAGTTCGCCCGGGGCGAAATACGAGCAGTACTTC CASSSPGAKYEQYF
- - TRBJ2-7 TRBV15 TGTGCCACCAGCAGAGATCGGGGGACGGGGACCTCCTACGAGCAGTACTTC CATSRDRGTGTSYEQYF